Each of the 19 T cell receptor beta chains below was sequenced from the same sample in a study of OX40 agonist ivuxolimab in advanced cancers. Assay used: immunoSEQ multiplex PCR; TCRdb lists only in-frame clones, some missing. The repertoire holds around 75,000 clones, just under 90% seen once, with around 2.5% in the top ten. Sample: CD4+ or CD8+ T cells sorted from blood, taken in a trial of the OX40 agonist ivuxolimab. The receptors originated from an adult with an advanced solid tumor such as melanoma, head and neck, liver or kidney cancer.

The CDR3 protein is CASSRLAEETQYF. In DNA form, the CDR3 reads TGCGCCAGCAGCCGGCTAGCGGAAGAGACCCAGTACTTC. This chain uses TRBV5-1 with TRBJ2-5, with TRBD2 matching 7 bases. Trimming cost V 4 bases and J 3 bases; bases outside gene matches: 3. The CDR3 has 13 amino acids. CDR1 and CDR2 from the germline V gene are SGHRS and YFSETQ.

The CDR3 sequence: CASTLDRRPGSSYNEQFF. Here the CDR3 DNA reads TGTGCCAGCACACTAGACAGGCGGCCCGGGAGCTCCTACAATGAGCAGTTCTTC. The V call is TRBV7-9, the J call TRBJ2-1; tentatively, D is TRBD1 or TRBD2 (6 bases each). The CDR3 has 18 amino acids. Trimming removed 7 bases at V and 0 bases at J, with 22 bases between. CDR1 and CDR2 (germline): SEHNR, FQNEAQ (reference sequence).

The chain recombines TRBV5-1 with TRBJ1-6; D is ambiguous. CDR1 is SGHRS and CDR2 is YFSETQ in the germline V gene. CDR3 length: 14 amino acids. V lost 0 bases and J 14 bases, leaving 15 bases between the germline ends. CDR3 residues: CASSLADPEGTLHF. CDR3 bases: TGCGCCAGCAGCTTGGCTGACCCCGAAGGAACCCTCCACTTT. The entire variable domain, with the rest obtained from reference TRBV5-1 and TRBJ1-6, is as follows: KAGVTQTPRYLIKTRGQQVTLSCSPISGHRSVSWYQQTPGQGLQFLFEYFSETQRNKGNFPGRFSGRQFSNSRSEMNVSTLELGDSALYLCASSLADPEGTLHFGNGTRLTVT.

This clone is a singleton in its sample. The chain links TRBV11-3 to TRBJ2-1, with D perhaps matching TRBD2 (8 bases). Germline V CDR1 and CDR2: SGHNT, YENEEA. The V end was cut by 5 bases, the J end by 7 bases, with 27 bases between. The CDR3 loop spans 18 amino acids. This CDR3 reads CASSPPEGGGGRMNEQFF. The CDR3 DNA is TGTGCCAGCAGCCCCCCCGAAGGGGGCGGCGGGAGGATGAATGAGCAGTTCTTC.

The genes are TRBV7-2 and TRBJ2-3, with TRBD2 as a possible D gene (6 bases). Trimming stripped 8 bases from V and 5 bases from J, with 17 bases between. The length of the CDR3 is 14 residues. Germline V gene lookup returns CDR1 SGHTA and CDR2 FQGNSA. The CDR3 DNA reads as TGTGCCAGCCGACGGGGGTGGAATCAAGATACGCAGTATTTT. This codes for CASRRGWNQDTQYF.

This chain links TRBV5-1 with TRBJ2-3, with 9 bases lining up with TRBD1. Germline V gene lookup returns CDR1 SGHRS and CDR2 YFSETQ. CDR3 length: 15 amino acids. V shed 7 bases, J shed 5 bases, and the junction held 11 bases outside the gene matches. In nucleotides, the CDR3 is TGCGCCAGCGAGATACAGGGGGCGAGTGGAGATACGCAGTATTTT. Its protein is CASEIQGASGDTQYF.

The chain is built from TRBV13 and TRBJ2-3, with D tentatively TRBD2 (6 bases). Germline V lookup: CDR1 PRHDT, CDR2 FYEKMQ (reference sequence). This CDR3 region has 15 residues. V lost 3 bases and J lost 1, with 11 bases in between. In nucleotides, the CDR3 is TGTGCCAGCAGCTTCGGAGGGCAGGGCACAGATACGCAGTATTTT. Its translation is CASSFGGQGTDTQYF.

The chain carries TRBV19 and TRBJ1-5; the D is unclear. CDR3 length: 13 residues. V was shortened by 5 bases and J by 6 bases, with 11 bases between the two germline ends. Germline V gene sequence: CDR1 LNHDA, CDR2 SQIVND (reference sequence). CDR3 nucleotide sequence: TGTGCCAGTAGTGGGCAATGGGGTCAGCCCCAGCATTTT. This sequence encodes CASSGQWGQPQHF.

The rearrangement uses TRBV5-1 and TRBJ1-5; D is possibly TRBD1 (5 bases). Germline assignment: CDR1 SGHRS and CDR2 YFSETQ. CDR3 length equals 15 residues. Trimming shortened V by 0 bases and J by 2 bases, and 9 bases separated the two germline ends. The CDR3 is CASSLEGEGNQPQHF. In DNA, the CDR3 is TGCGCCAGCAGCTTGGAAGGGGAAGGCAATCAGCCCCAGCATTTT. The whole variable domain, filled in from reference TRBV5-1 and TRBJ1-5, reads KAGVTQTPRYLIKTRGQQVTLSCSPISGHRSVSWYQQTPGQGLQFLFEYFSETQRNKGNFPGRFSGRQFSNSRSEMNVSTLELGDSALYLCASSLEGEGNQPQHFGDGTRLSIL.

The chain joins TRBV5-1 to TRBJ2-7; weak D call: TRBD1 (7 bases). V lost 1 base and J 3 bases, leaving 14 bases between the germline ends. The germline V gene encodes CDR1 SGHRS and CDR2 YFSETQ. The CDR3 extends over 15 amino acids. Written as DNA, the CDR3 is TGCGCCAGCAGCTTGAGGGGGGACAGCGACTACGAGCAGTACTTC. This gives the protein CASSLRGDSDYEQYF.

The chain has TRBV7-9 and TRBJ2-5, with 7 nucleotides matching TRBD1. The CDR3 totals 15 residues. Germline assignment: CDR1 SEHNR and CDR2 FQNEAQ (reference sequence). Trimming removed 9 bases from V and 2 bases from J; junction bases left unmatched: 12. CDR3 region: CASPQNRGGQETQYF. The CDR3 region has the DNA TGTGCCAGTCCACAGAACAGGGGTGGTCAAGAGACCCAGTACTTC. Full variable domain (outside the CDR3, taken from reference TRBV7-9 and TRBJ2-5): DTGVSQNPRHKITKRGQNVTFRCDPISEHNRLYWYRQTLGQGPEFLTYFQNEAQLEKSRLLSDRFSAERPKGSFSTLEIQRTEQGDSAMYLCASPQNRGGQETQYFGPGTRLLVL.

CDR3 nucleotide sequence: TGTGCCAGCAGCTTGATGGCAAGGGGCTTCACAGATACGCAGTATTTT. This translates into CASSLMARGFTDTQYF. The rearrangement joins TRBV5-4 to TRBJ2-3, with a tentative D call TRBD1 (5 bases). The CDR3 sequence is 16 residues long. CDR1 and CDR2 (germline): SGHNT, YYREEE (reference sequence). Trimming left V 1 base short and J 2 bases short, with 14 bases between.

The chain couples TRBV29-1 to TRBJ1-2, with a weak D call TRBD1 (6 bases). Per germline, CDR1 SQVTM and CDR2 ANQGSEA. Trimming left V 1 base short and J 2 bases short, with 8 bases between. The CDR3 length is 13 residues. The CDR3 bases are TGCAGCGTTGAAGGGGGGCGCAACTATGGCTACACCTTC. Its protein is CSVEGGRNYGYTF.

The gene calls are TRBV2 and TRBJ2-2; D ambiguous. The length of the CDR3 is 13 residues. The V gene's germline CDR1 is SNHLY and CDR2 FYNNEI. Trimming took 7 bases from V and 1 from J, leaving 7 bases between them. The CDR3 here is CASTRENTGELFF. Written as DNA, the CDR3 is TGTGCCAGCACTAGAGAGAACACCGGGGAGCTGTTTTTT.

The V and J genes are TRBV11-2 and TRBJ1-1; D is perhaps TRBD1 (5 bases). There are 14 residues in the CDR3. Germline assignment: CDR1 SGHAT and CDR2 FQNNGV. Trimming pared 3 bases from V and 8 bases from J, leaving 16 bases between. The chain's CDR3 is CASSLGRVGGEAFF. DNA for the CDR3: TGTGCCAGCAGCTTGGGGCGTGTGGGGGGAGAAGCTTTCTTT.

Here the CDR3 reads CASRGQGSTEAFF. For the CDR3, the DNA is TGTGCCAGCAGGGGACAGGGAAGTACTGAAGCTTTCTTT. V and J are TRBV2 and TRBJ1-1; 9 bases map to TRBD1. The CDR3 length is 13 residues. The V segment lost 6 bases and the J segment 5 bases; nucleotides outside the gene matches: 4. Per germline, CDR1 SNHLY and CDR2 FYNNEI.

The chain carries TRBV18 and TRBJ1-2, with 8 bases matching TRBD1. The CDR3 contains 15 residues. V was clipped by 8 bases and J by 5 bases; unmatched bases: 13. The germline V gene has CDR1 KGHSH and CDR2 LQKENI. CDR3 nucleotides: TGTGCCAGCACCGCCACAGCAGGGGGCGAATATGGCTACACCTTC. It translates to CASTATAGGEYGYTF. Complete variable domain (other parts from reference TRBV18 and TRBJ1-2): NAGVMQNPRHLVRRRGQEARLRCSPMKGHSHVYWYRQLPEEGLKFMVYLQKENIIDESGMPKERFSAEFPKEGPSILRIQQVVRGDSAAYFCASTATAGGEYGYTFGSGTRLTVV.

This clone was detected a few times. The chain is built from TRBV6-1 and TRBJ1-5; D gene uncertain. Trimming cost V 1 base and J 1 base, with 8 bases left between them. This CDR3 has 15 residues. In germline, CDR1 is MNHNS, CDR2 SASEGT. CDR3 residues: CASSEEGRSNQPQHF. In DNA, the CDR3 is TGTGCCAGCAGTGAAGAGGGAAGAAGCAATCAGCCCCAGCATTTT.

This clone showed up just once. The V gene is TRBV5-1, the J gene TRBJ1-2; the D gene is possibly TRBD1 (6 bases). CDR1 and CDR2 from the germline V gene are SGHRS and YFSETQ. The CDR3 sequence is 14 residues long. V lost 0 bases, J lost 7 bases, and 13 bases lay in between. This CDR3 reads CASSLAVTGGGYTF. The CDR3 DNA sequence: TGCGCCAGCAGCTTGGCCGTGACAGGAGGTGGCTACACCTTC. Looking up the rest from reference TRBV5-1 and TRBJ1-2 gives the full variable domain: KAGVTQTPRYLIKTRGQQVTLSCSPISGHRSVSWYQQTPGQGLQFLFEYFSETQRNKGNFPGRFSGRQFSNSRSEMNVSTLELGDSALYLCASSLAVTGGGYTFGSGTRLTVV.